This is a list of T cell receptor beta chains from one sample in a study of blood T cell repertoires in COVID-19. Measured with immunoSEQ multiplex PCR; TCRdb has only the in-frame clones, and not every one. The sample yields 150,000 to 180,000 clones, about 81% seen once. The sequencing sample was made of PBMCs or T cells enriched from blood (not recorded which). All receptors come from a man between 50 and 59 years old who had recovered from COVID-19. CDR3s include the opening cysteine and the closing phenylalanine or tryptophan. The order of the fields is J gene, V gene, CDR3 protein.

TRBJ1-1 | TRBV7-2 | CASSLQDFKAFF
TRBJ1-1 | TRBV9 | CASSVGGTPNTEAFF
TRBJ1-2 | TRBV9 | CASSPRQGAYGYTF
TRBJ2-1 | TRBV9 | CASSATFAGGRGLNEQFF
TRBJ1-2 | TRBV5-5 | CASSLQTGGNYGYTF
TRBJ1-1 | TRBV2 | CASSAPPTEAFF
TRBJ2-7 | TRBV24-1 | CATNGRVISEQYF
TRBJ1-2 | TRBV2 | CASSGRQGDGGYGYTF
TRBJ1-3 | TRBV29-1 | CSVDRGGNTIYF
TRBJ2-1 | TRBV9 | CASSVGTGGYDEQFF
TRBJ2-1 | TRBV24-1 | CATSDELNNEQFF
TRBJ1-6 | TRBV5-1 | CASRSGTDNSPLHF
TRBJ2-5 | TRBV7-8 | CASSPLGTSGQETQYF
TRBJ1-5 | TRBV6-5 | CASRVRGHSQPQHF
TRBJ2-7 | TRBV5-1 | CASSPSGSSYEQYF
TRBJ2-4 | TRBV7-2 | CASSLLGQAGHQNIQYF
TRBJ1-4 | TRBV4-1 | CASSQDSGATNEKLFF
TRBJ2-7 | TRBV11-3 | CASSGTGLEQYF
TRBJ2-7 | TRBV3-1/TRBV3-2 | CASSQQGTYEQYF
TRBJ2-1 | TRBV27 | CASSFGGGSNNEQFF
TRBJ1-1 | TRBV12-3/TRBV12-4 | CASSPSGYTEAFF
TRBJ1-2 | TRBV7-6 | CASSLTGTGFNGYTF
TRBJ2-2 | TRBV5-1 | CASSLAFERTGAGELFF
TRBJ2-5 | TRBV4-2 | CASSQDRGGQETQYF
TRBJ2-1 | TRBV10-3 | CASRDKGQWEQFF
TRBJ2-1 | TRBV7-2 | CASSSPGLDHNEQFF
TRBJ1-3 | TRBV19 | CASSILSGGRLASTIYF
TRBJ2-2 | TRBV24-1 | CATSDARQGGAGELFF
TRBJ1-6 | TRBV4-2 | CASSQEGPSPLHF
TRBJ2-2 | TRBV3-1/TRBV3-2 | CASSQVKSGGTNTGELFF
TRBJ2-7 | TRBV19 | CASSVDRGRRYEQYF
TRBJ1-2 | TRBV7-8 | CASSTGQGAHYGYTF
TRBJ1-6 | TRBV14 | CASSQRRSSYNSPLHF
TRBJ1-6 | TRBV2 | CASRQKTGVNSPLHF
TRBJ1-6 | TRBV7-2 | CASGPSLSSYNSPLHF
TRBJ1-2 | TRBV9 | CASSSQKHRQLYTF
TRBJ2-2 | TRBV19 | CASVRTNTGELFF
TRBJ1-2 | TRBV14 | CASSYGVPYGYTF
TRBJ2-7 | TRBV28 | CASSLQGPPYEQYF
TRBJ2-5 | TRBV12-5 | CASGLGTSGGTQETQYF
TRBJ1-5 | TRBV15 | CATSRVVTVDQPQHF
TRBJ2-7 | TRBV14 | CASSHETLGQGSYEQYF
TRBJ1-6 | TRBV10-3 | CAIRTGDSYNSPLHF
TRBJ2-3 | TRBV5-8 | CASSQATSGGPSLTDTQYF
TRBJ1-5 | TRBV6-1 | CASSEAGTGVQPQHF
TRBJ2-5 | TRBV25-1 | CASSATANQETQYF
TRBJ2-3 | TRBV4-2 | CASSQDLTSGGSSTDTQYF
TRBJ2-5 | TRBV2 | CASSKGGETQYF
TRBJ1-3 | TRBV6-5 | CASTTGSPSGNTIYF
TRBJ1-6 | TRBV5-1 | CASSLGLKTGINSPLHF
TRBJ2-7 | TRBV6-1 | CASSAHGGGSSLIYEQYF
TRBJ2-1 | TRBV5-8 | CASSQLGQGNEQFF
TRBJ2-1 | TRBV5-5 | CASSRSEQGYNEQFF
TRBJ1-3 | TRBV19 | CASKDPPSGNTIYF
TRBJ1-1 | TRBV19 | CASSIGQGVGTEAFF